A single sample is the source of the 7 T cell receptor beta chains below, sequenced in a study of T cell responses to AZD1222 COVID-19 vaccine. Assay used: immunoSEQ multiplex PCR; TCRdb lists only in-frame clones, some missing. This sample yields 80,000 to 100,000 clones, of which roughly 86% are seen a single time; roughly 6% belongs to the top ten. The input for sequencing was peripheral blood, taken on day 0 of AZD1222 vaccination. These receptors were collected from an adult in good health.

The rearrangement links TRBV6-5 to TRBJ1-3; D gene unclear. The length of the CDR3 is 13 residues. Germline CDR1 and CDR2: MNHEY and SVGAGI. V was trimmed by 5 bases and J by 5 bases, leaving 10 bases between them. CDR3 amino acids: CASSPDPRNTIYF. The CDR3 DNA is TGTGCCAGCAGTCCCGACCCCCGAAACACCATATATTTT.

The V gene is TRBV29-1, the J gene TRBJ2-3; 7 nucleotides align to TRBD1. The J segment lost 2 bases and the V segment lost 3 bases, leaving 8 bases of the junction unmatched. This CDR3 has 15 amino acids. Per the germline V gene, CDR1 is SQVTM and CDR2 is ANQGSEA. DNA of the CDR3: TGCAGCGTTGATGGTGCGACAGGGTCCACAGATACGCAGTATTTT. Translated: CSVDGATGSTDTQYF.

V usage is TRBV2 and J usage is TRBJ1-2, with D perhaps TRBD1 (5 bases). The CDR3 is 15 residues long. Trimming left V 6 bases short and J 4 bases short, with 18 bases between. Germline loops: CDR1 SNHLY, CDR2 FYNNEI. CDR3 region: CASRNRTRPFYGYTF. DNA for the CDR3: TGTGCCAGCAGAAACAGGACCAGGCCATTCTATGGCTACACCTTC.

V and J are TRBV19 and TRBJ1-4; no reliable D call. This CDR3 contains 13 residues. Germline V lookup: CDR1 LNHDA, CDR2 SQIVND (reference sequence). Trimming removed 10 bases from V and 7 bases from J, with 16 bases in between. The CDR3 nucleotides are TGTGCCACCGCCGACCGAAGGGTTGAAAAACTGTTTTTT. It encodes CATADRRVEKLFF.

The rearrangement uses TRBV19 and TRBJ1-2; D unresolved. Germline V gives CDR1 LNHDA, CDR2 SQIVND (reference sequence). The CDR3 totals 12 residues. The V end lost 6 bases, the J end lost 8 bases, and 13 bases lay between the germline ends. Here the CDR3 reads CASRLRVGGYTF. The CDR3 nucleotides read TGTGCCAGTAGACTGAGGGTTGGGGGCTACACCTTC.

J is TRBJ2-7 and V is TRBV13, with 7 nucleotides matching TRBD2. Per the germline V gene, CDR1 is PRHDT and CDR2 is FYEKMQ (reference sequence). With V trimmed by 4 bases and J by 0 bases, 6 bases remained unmatched. The CDR3 covers 15 residues. CDR3 amino acids: CASSSLASGSYEQYF. For the CDR3, the DNA is TGTGCCAGCAGCTCCCTGGCTAGCGGCTCCTACGAGCAGTACTTC. Combining the CDR3 with reference TRBV13 and TRBJ2-7 gives the whole variable domain AAGVIQSPRHLIKEKRETATLKCYPIPRHDTVYWYQQGPGQDPQFLISFYEKMQSDKGSIPDRFSAQQFSDYHSELNMSSLELGDSALYFCASSSLASGSYEQYFGPGTRLTVT.

This clone has just one count. The genes are TRBV11-2 and TRBJ2-1, with a weak D call TRBD2 (6 bases). The V gene's germline CDR1 is SGHAT and CDR2 FQNNGV. This CDR3 contains 16 residues. Trimming stripped 3 bases from V and 2 bases from J, with 14 bases between. CDR3 residues: CASSLEAGRTYNEQFF. CDR3 bases: TGTGCCAGCAGCTTGGAAGCGGGCCGAACCTACAATGAGCAGTTCTTC.